The 16 T cell receptor beta chains in this list originate from one sample, sequenced in a study of T cell repertoires in cytomegalovirus infection. TCRdb called the reads again in MiXCR, with one record for every CDR3 protein. The data show roughly 230,000 distinct CDR3 sequences, over 15% seen once. The sample consisted of CD8+ T cells from PBMCs. The receptors shown here come from a human donor in good health (CMV status not recorded). Some clones in this sample may be carry-over from other donors' samples.

This clonotype was seen at least ten times. The chain recombines TRBV27 with TRBJ1-2; D gene ambiguous. This CDR3 region has 12 residues. CDR1 and CDR2 from the germline V gene are MNHEY and SMNVEV (reference sequence). The V gene lost 5 bases and the J gene lost 5 bases, with 9 bases spanning the gap. CDR3 protein: CASSPRGYGYTF. CDR3 bases: TGTGCCAGCAGTCCCCGCGGTTATGGCTACACCTTC.

The V gene is TRBV7-9, the J gene TRBJ2-1, with no clear D. Germline V CDR1 and CDR2: SEHNR, FQNEAQ (reference sequence). CDR3 length: 13 amino acids. V lost 5 bases and J lost 2, with 7 bases in between. CDR3 in DNA: TGTGCCAGCAGCCTCTATGCCTACAATGAGCAGTTCTTC. Translated: CASSLYAYNEQFF.

The rearrangement links TRBV15 to TRBJ1-2, with no clear D. The ends were cut back, 5 bases at V and 3 bases at J, with 16 bases in the middle. This CDR3 has 15 residues. CDR1 LNHNV and CDR2 YYDKDF come from the germline V gene (reference sequence). CDR3 nucleotides: TGTGCCACCAGCGCCCTAGTCGGCGGCTACTATGGCTACACCTTC. Its translation is CATSALVGGYYGYTF.

At least ten counts were recorded for this clonotype. The rearrangement joins TRBV19 to TRBJ2-1, with TRBD2 matching over 7 bases. Germline-derived CDR1 and CDR2 are LNHDA and SQIVND (reference sequence). V shed 5 bases and J 2 bases; nucleotides not matched to a gene: 6. This CDR3 has 15 residues. As DNA, the CDR3 is TGTGCCAGTAGTCCGGGAGGAACTCCCTACAATGAGCAGTTCTTC. It is translated as CASSPGGTPYNEQFF.

There are a few counts of this clonotype. The rearrangement joins TRBV4-2 to TRBJ2-5; 13 bases align to TRBD2. CDR3 size: 16 residues. The junction had 4 bases not matched to a gene; V was cut back by 4 bases and J by 2 bases. CDR1 LGHNA and CDR2 YNFKEQ come from the germline V gene. Here the CDR3 DNA reads TGTGCCAGCAGCCCCGAGGGACTAGCGGGGCAAGAGACCCAGTACTTC. It is translated as CASSPEGLAGQETQYF.

This clonotype occurred once. It may be a read error: a sequence one base away is much more abundant. The rearrangement links TRBV19 to TRBJ1-6; 7 bases are shared with TRBD1. CDR3 length equals 15 residues. After removal of 7 bases from V and 12 bases from J, the junction contained 15 bases not matched to a gene. Per germline, CDR1 LNHDA and CDR2 SQIVND (reference sequence). The CDR3 DNA follows: TGTGCCAGTACCAATTGGACAGGACCGGATTTACCCCTCCACTTT. This sequence encodes CASTNWTGPDLPLHF. Filled out from reference TRBV19 and TRBJ1-6, the complete variable domain reads DGGITQSPKYLFRKEGQNVTLSCEQNLNHDAMYWYRQDPGQGLRLIYYSQIVNDFQKGDIAEGYSVSREKKESFPLTVTSAQKNPTAFYLCASTNWTGPDLPLHFGNGTRLTVT.

For this clonotype: A much larger clone sits a single nucleotide away, making a read error possible. The gene calls are TRBV19 and TRBJ2-1; 8 bases align to TRBD2. The V gene's germline CDR1 is LNHDA and CDR2 SQIVND (reference sequence). The CDR3 has 15 amino acids. CDR3 region: CVSKVAGSSYNEQFF. CDR3 DNA: TGTGTCAGTAAGGTAGCGGGGAGCTCCTACAATGAGCAGTTCTTC.

This clonotype was observed a few times. The J gene is TRBJ2-2, the V gene TRBV7-3, with 7 bases lining up with TRBD1. There are 18 residues in the CDR3. The germline CDR1 and CDR2 sequences are SGHTA and FQGTGA. The junction had 9 bases not matched to a gene; V was cut back by 2 bases and J by 0 bases. The CDR3 DNA sequence: TGTGCCAGCAGCTTACAGGGGGTACGGTATTCGAACACCGGGGAGCTGTTTTTT. It translates to CASSLQGVRYSNTGELFF.

This clonotype was detected a few times. The J gene is TRBJ1-2, the V gene TRBV4-1; D remains ambiguous. CDR3 length: 16 residues. V was shortened by 0 bases and J by 3 bases, with 14 bases between the two germline ends. CDR1 and CDR2 (germline): MGHRA, YSYEKL. This CDR3 reads CASSQDSLFGYYGYTF. The CDR3 DNA follows: TGCGCCAGCAGCCAAGATAGCTTATTTGGATACTATGGCTACACCTTC.

This clonotype was seen a handful of times. CDR3 region: CASSQSRGSNEQFF. In DNA, the CDR3 is TGCGCCAGCAGTCAATCACGAGGGTCCAATGAGCAGTTCTTC. The genes are TRBV23-1 and TRBJ2-1, with a tentative D call TRBD2 (5 bases). TRBV23-1 qualifies as an ORF whose function is uncertain. CDR3 length: 14 residues. V was clipped by 0 bases and J by 6 bases, with 9 bases between them.

CDR3: CASSLRRDADTQYF. The DNA of the CDR3 is TGTGCCAGCAGCTTACGCAGGGACGCAGATACGCAGTATTTT. This chain links TRBV7-6 with TRBJ2-3; D is perhaps TRBD1 or TRBD2 (5 bases each). With 2 bases removed from V and 4 bases from J, the gap between germline ends came to 10 bases. This CDR3 is built from 14 residues. Germline V gene sequence: CDR1 SGHVS, CDR2 FNYEAQ.

This chain links TRBV5-1 with TRBJ2-1, with TRBD2 matching over 7 bases. V shed 7 bases, J shed 0 bases, and the junction held 1 base outside the gene matches. Per the germline V gene, CDR1 is SGHRS and CDR2 is YFSETQ. This CDR3 comprises 13 residues. This chain's CDR3 is CASREVSYNEQFF. The CDR3 region has the DNA TGCGCCAGCCGGGAGGTCTCCTACAATGAGCAGTTCTTC.

V and J are TRBV10-3 and TRBJ2-7; no definite D call. V gave up 0 bases and J gave up 2 bases, with 11 bases separating them. The germline gives CDR1 ENHRY, CDR2 SYGVKD. This CDR3 is 15 amino acids long. CDR3 amino acids: CAISESQQAPYEQYF. CDR3 nucleotides: TGTGCCATCAGTGAGTCACAGCAAGCTCCCTACGAGCAGTACTTC.

Turning to this clonotype: At one boundary the junction diverges from the germline segment, which might be a read error. In nucleotides, the CDR3 is TGTGCCGGCAGCTTGACTAGCGGGGGGCTCCGCCATGAGCAGTTCTTC. Translated: CAGSLTSGGLRHEQFF. The J gene is TRBJ2-1, the V gene TRBV7-4; 13 nucleotides line up with TRBD2. Germline-derived CDR1 and CDR2 are SGHVT and SQSDAQ. This CDR3 spans 16 amino acids.

This clonotype has at least ten counts. The J gene is TRBJ1-1, the V gene TRBV7-8; D is unclear. Germline values: CDR1 SGHVS, CDR2 FQNEAQ. The V end lost 5 bases, the J end lost 4 bases, and 11 bases lay between the germline ends. The CDR3 runs to 13 residues. The CDR3 bases are TGTGCCAGCAGCCCCGGGGAAGGCACTGAAGCTTTCTTT. Amino acid sequence: CASSPGEGTEAFF.

This clonotype was counted at least ten times. V is TRBV4-1 and J is TRBJ2-3, with D maybe TRBD2 (5 bases). V was pared by 5 bases and J by 0 bases, with 15 bases between. The germline CDR1 and CDR2 sequences are MGHRA and YSYEKL. The CDR3 runs to 16 residues. The CDR3 coding sequence is TGCGCCAGCAGCGGGAGCGCATACTTCAGCACAGATACGCAGTATTTT. The encoded protein is CASSGSAYFSTDTQYF.